This T cell receptor (beta chain) was documented in a study of PD-L1 blockade in urothelial cancer. General study results and limits: Clonality of blood TCR below the median before treatment predicted better survival.

Repertoires were generated with immunoSEQ multiplex PCR, while TCRdb's copy carries only in-frame clones and drops some. The profile shows 50,000 to 75,000 clones, approximately 75% of them singletons. Details on this clone: Its antigen is not known.

Germline trimming cut 3 bases from V and 2 bases from J; bases unmatched to any gene: 8. Germline-derived CDR1 and CDR2 are SGDLS and YYNGEE. The CDR3 totals 16 residues. Time point indicated: pretreatment peripheral blood. This receptor was obtained from a man between 65 and 85 years old with urothelial cancer. Specimen: PBMCs, collected around atezolizumab (anti-PD-L1) treatment. The chain has TRBV9 and TRBJ1-5, with 7 bases aligning to TRBD1. The CDR3 region is CASSATGTGGNQPQHF. The CDR3 DNA reads as TGTGCCAGCAGCGCGACAGGGACGGGAGGCAATCAGCCCCAGCATTTT.